This TCR beta chain was identified in a study of T-cell reconstitution after alpha-beta-depleted transplantation in children (dated by TCRdb to about 2016). For the study in its entirety: The study quantitatively tracked T-cell immune reconstitution after TCRalphabeta/CD19-depleted allogeneic hematopoietic cell transplantation in children using TCR repertoire profiling.

This clonotype was observed many times. The specificity of this receptor is unknown. It has no much larger one-base neighbor in the sample; base qualities were not kept. Here V drops 6 bases and J drops 7 bases, and the junction holds 8 bases not matched to any gene. The CDR3 starts with the cysteine, ends with the phenylalanine, and has 14 residues. Only the CDR3 region is kept as DNA, spanning 42 bases read in frame from base 1. Taken from the germline V gene (reference sequence), the CDR1 and CDR2 loops are DFQATT and SNEGSKA. The library was generated by PCR. For sequencing, an Illumina HiSeq 2500 was employed. To normalize quantification of the TCRbeta repertoire, the TCR libraries were built with molecular barcoding that relied on unique molecular identifiers. Clones were called with MiXCR by TCRdb after fastp trimmed the public reads at Q25, and only in-frame beta chains were retained. Rows with one shared CDR3 protein collapse into an entry with the most common genes and DNA. This sample comprises about 300,000 distinct CDR3 sequences, nearly 8% of them detected only once. Of the sample, approximately 9.6% falls within the top ten clones.

Overall study outcomes, separate from this receptor: The frequencies of hyperexpanded clones fell over the following months, and after one year, T-cell counts and TCRbeta diversity were mostly attributed to newly produced T cells. In some patients, the high TCRbeta diversity seen at day 60 was put down to recipient T cells and intrathymic progenitors that had survived conditioning. Apparently early alphabetaT-cell count recovery about two months after transplant reportedly relied on only several hundred rapidly expanded clones derived from non-depleted graft cells.

What the treatment or condition label conveys for this sample: allogeneic hematopoietic cell transplantation with graft depleted of TCRalphabeta T cells and CD19 B cells. The transplant recipients were children given TCRalphabeta/CD19-depleted allogeneic hematopoietic cell grafts. This clonotype originated in a female patient between 2 and 15 years old who had a stem cell transplant for Fanconi anemia, so the T cells may come from the graft donor. The sequencing used peripheral blood, collected 360 days after TCRalphabeta/CD19-depleted stem cell transplant. The chain is encoded by TRBV20-1 joined to TRBJ2-5, with 13 junctional bases fitting TRBD2. Here is the DNA: TGCAGTGCAAGGACTAGCGGGAGTTCGGGGACCCAGTACTTC. Its product reads: CSARTSGSSGTQYF.